The 24 T cell receptor beta chains below were found in one sample sequenced in a study of T cell responses to AZD1222 COVID-19 vaccine. The assay was immunoSEQ multiplex PCR, and TCRdb's table has in-frame clones only and misses some. Of over 150,000 clones detected, about nine tenths appear once; the ten largest clones hold around 3.6%. The sample in question was peripheral blood, obtained 28 days after the second AZD1222 dose. These receptors came from an adult who received the AZD1222 COVID-19 vaccine.

This chain joins TRBV29-1 and TRBJ1-4; 7 nucleotides align to TRBD1. Germline V gene lookup returns CDR1 SQVTM and CDR2 ANQGSEA. J lost 4 bases, V lost 7 bases, and 6 bases had no gene match. CDR3 length equals 13 residues. The DNA for the CDR3 is TGCAGCGGCCGGGACAGTTTTAATGAAAAACTGTTTTTT. Encoded protein: CSGRDSFNEKLFF.

J is TRBJ1-2 and V is TRBV28; weak D call: TRBD1 (5 bases). CDR1 and CDR2 from the germline V gene are MDHEN and SYDVKM. The CDR3 has 12 amino acids. Trimming took off 8 bases at V and 5 bases at J, with 12 bases between the two ends. CDR3 sequence reads: CASGGLEYGYTF. CDR3 bases: TGTGCCAGCGGGGGGTTAGAGTATGGCTACACCTTC.

The chain carries TRBV11-2 and TRBJ2-7; 7 nucleotides line up with TRBD2. The length of the CDR3 is 19 residues. Losses at the gene ends were 0 bases for V and 6 bases for J; bases not matched to a gene: 20. Germline CDR1 and CDR2: SGHAT and FQNNGV. CDR3: CASSLELRLVAGEKIEQYF. The CDR3 nucleotides are TGTGCCAGCAGCTTAGAGTTAAGGCTCGTTGCGGGAGAGAAAATCGAGCAGTACTTC.

This clone showed up just once. This rearrangement joins TRBV5-1 to TRBJ2-6; D uncertain. Trimming pared 1 base from V and 3 bases from J, leaving 2 bases between. Per germline, CDR1 SGHRS and CDR2 YFSETQ. CDR3 length equals 13 residues. As DNA, the CDR3 is TGCGCCAGCAGCTTGAGTGGGGCCAACGTCCTGACTTTC. Its translation: CASSLSGANVLTF.

The chain uses TRBV5-4 and TRBJ2-1; maybe TRBD2 (5 bases). The germline gives CDR1 SGHNT, CDR2 YYREEE (reference sequence). The CDR3 has 15 amino acids. Trimming pared 1 base from V and 7 bases from J, leaving 15 bases between. The CDR3 region is CASSLSVLGLNEQFF. In DNA, the CDR3 is TGTGCCAGCAGCTTGAGCGTACTAGGGCTTAATGAGCAGTTCTTC.

The sample holds one count of this clone. This chain links TRBV6-5 with TRBJ1-6; 8 bases are a match to TRBD1. CDR1 is MNHEY, CDR2 SVGAGI, per germline. CDR3 size: 15 residues. With V trimmed by 7 bases and J by 5 bases, 7 bases remained unmatched. CDR3 loop: CASTERTGNNSPLHF. As DNA, the CDR3 is TGTGCCAGCACCGAAAGGACAGGGAATAATTCACCCCTCCACTTT.

The rearrangement joins TRBV24-1 to TRBJ2-1; D possibly corresponds to TRBD2 (6 bases). V lost 3 bases, J lost 6 bases, and 11 bases lay in between. The CDR3 runs to 14 residues. Germline CDR1 reads KGHDR; CDR2 reads SFDVKD. The CDR3 DNA reads as TGTGCCACCAGTGATGGCGGGATGGGCAATGAGCAGTTCTTC. Translation: CATSDGGMGNEQFF.

The chain uses TRBV5-1 and TRBJ2-7, with D perhaps assigned TRBD1 or TRBD2 (5 bases each). Trimming removed 0 bases from V and 2 bases from J, with 12 bases in between. Germline-derived CDR1 and CDR2 are SGHRS and YFSETQ. The CDR3 length is 15 residues. The CDR3 loop reads CASSLEVRGPYEQYF. The CDR3 nucleotides are TGCGCCAGCAGCTTGGAAGTTCGGGGCCCCTACGAGCAGTACTTC.

This chain uses TRBV25-1 with TRBJ1-5; a weak D match, TRBD1 (5 bases). Germline V gene sequence: CDR1 MGHDK, CDR2 SYGVNS. Trimming removed 2 bases from V and 0 bases from J, with 11 bases in between. This CDR3 has 16 residues. In DNA form, the CDR3 reads TGTGCCAGCAGTGAAGGGAGAGACAGTAGCAATCAGCCCCAGCATTTT. Translating it yields CASSEGRDSSNQPQHF.

CDR3 DNA: TGTGCCAGCAGTTTAGAACGTGGCTACGAGCAGTACTTC. This codes for CASSLERGYEQYF. This chain connects TRBV12-3 or TRBV12-4 to TRBJ2-7; D not resolved. Trimming shortened V by 1 base and J by 3 bases, and 7 bases separated the two germline ends. CDR3 length equals 13 residues.

This chain links TRBV10-3 with TRBJ2-4, with 7 positions matching TRBD2. From germline, CDR1 is ENHRY and CDR2 SYGVKD. The CDR3 spans 14 residues. The V and J ends lost 5 bases and 1 base, in that order; junction bases with no gene match: 2. CDR3 nucleotides: TGTGCCATCAGTAGCGGGAAGGCCAAAAACATTCAGTACTTC. Translation: CAISSGKAKNIQYF.

The genes are TRBV10-1 and TRBJ2-1, with D maybe TRBD2 (6 bases). CDR1 is WNHNN, CDR2 SYGVQD, per germline (reference sequence). This CDR3 has 16 residues. Trimming stripped 3 bases from V and 9 bases from J, with 21 bases between. The CDR3 sequence is CASSETSEGRIGEQFF. CDR3 DNA: TGCGCCAGCAGTGAAACCTCGGAGGGCAGGATCGGTGAGCAGTTCTTC.

The chain recombines TRBV29-1 with TRBJ1-2, with 7 bases matching TRBD1. Germline CDR1 reads SQVTM; CDR2 reads ANQGSEA. This CDR3 has 14 amino acids. With 7 bases clipped from V and 2 bases from J, the junction kept 10 bases outside the gene matches. This chain's CDR3 is CSALRDSANYGYTF. As DNA, the CDR3 is TGCAGCGCCCTTAGGGACAGCGCCAACTATGGCTACACCTTC.

This clone came up once. This chain uses TRBV24-1 with TRBJ2-7, with 7 bases lining up with TRBD1. The V gene end was trimmed by 3 bases and the J gene end by 1 base; junction bases not matched to a gene: 8. Germline V gene data show CDR1 as KGHDR and CDR2 as SFDVKD. CDR3 length: 16 amino acids. The CDR3 region has the DNA TGTGCCACCAGTGATGAAGGGACAGAAGAATCCTACGAGCAGTACTTC. This encodes CATSDEGTEESYEQYF.

This rearrangement joins TRBV11-3 to TRBJ2-1; 11 nucleotides match TRBD2. Per germline, CDR1 SGHNT and CDR2 YENEEA. CDR3 length: 15 amino acids. V shed 5 bases and J 6 bases; nucleotides not matched to a gene: 6. As DNA, the CDR3 is TGTGCCAGCAGCCCGGGACTAGCGGAGGTCAATGAGCAGTTCTTC. Amino acids: CASSPGLAEVNEQFF.

This sequence joins TRBV4-1 and TRBJ2-7; 7 bases line up with TRBD2. V dropped 2 bases and J dropped 2; count of bases not matched to a gene: 12. CDR1 MGHRA and CDR2 YSYEKL come from the germline V gene. This CDR3 comprises 17 residues. The CDR3 DNA sequence: TGCGCCAGCAGCCAAAGCAAAGTTGGTCTAGCGGCCTACGAGCAGTACTTC. Its translation: CASSQSKVGLAAYEQYF.

This clone is a singleton in its sample. V gene TRBV11-2 combines with J gene TRBJ2-5; 10 bases are a match to TRBD2. The CDR3 consists of 16 residues. V was clipped by 1 base and J by 5 bases; unmatched bases: 7. Per the germline V gene, CDR1 is SGHAT and CDR2 is FQNNGV. The CDR3 region is CASSLVLAGAEETQYF. The CDR3 DNA is TGTGCCAGCAGCTTAGTTCTAGCGGGAGCGGAGGAGACCCAGTACTTC. Supplemented by reference TRBV11-2 and TRBJ2-5, the full variable domain reads EAGVAQSPRYKIIEKRQSVAFWCNPISGHATLYWYQQILGQGPKLLIQFQNNGVVDDSQLPKDRFSAERLKGVDSTLKIQPAKLEDSAVYLCASSLVLAGAEETQYFGPGTRLLVL.

This chain joins TRBV5-1 and TRBJ2-2; possibly TRBD1 or TRBD2 for D (6 bases each). CDR3 length equals 16 residues. Per germline, CDR1 SGHRS and CDR2 YFSETQ. Between the trimmed V and J ends, which lost 0 bases and 3 bases, there was a span of 12 bases. CDR3 region: CASSLAGGADTGELFF. In nucleotides, the CDR3 is TGCGCCAGCAGCTTGGCCGGGGGCGCGGACACCGGGGAGCTGTTTTTT.

This clone was observed a handful of times. The CDR3 loop is CASSQVAARYTEAFF. DNA of the CDR3: TGCGCCAGCAGCCAAGTGGCGGCGCGGTACACTGAAGCTTTCTTT. This chain links TRBV4-1 with TRBJ1-1; unclear D gene. The CDR3 spans 15 residues. The germline V and J ends were trimmed by 1 base and 3 bases, with 12 bases remaining between them. Germline assignment: CDR1 MGHRA and CDR2 YSYEKL.

This clone was picked up a small number of times. The chain uses TRBV5-1 and TRBJ2-2; the match to TRBD2 covers 9 bases. The CDR3 sequence is 17 residues long. After removal of 4 bases from V and 4 bases from J, the junction contained 11 bases not matched to a gene. CDR1 and CDR2 (germline): SGHRS, YFSETQ. The CDR3 loop is CASSTRLAAGGTGELFF. The CDR3 DNA sequence: TGCGCCAGCAGCACCCGACTAGCGGCCGGAGGCACCGGGGAGCTGTTTTTT.

The chain joins TRBV11-2 to TRBJ1-4, with D possibly TRBD1 on 5 matching bases. From germline, CDR1 is SGHAT and CDR2 FQNNGV. The CDR3 runs to 14 residues. V was pared by 1 base and J by 5 bases, with 8 bases between. The CDR3 loop reads CASSLARENEKLFF. The CDR3 DNA follows: TGTGCCAGCAGCTTAGCCAGGGAGAATGAAAAACTGTTTTTT.

The V call is TRBV27, the J call TRBJ1-1; D ambiguous. The CDR3 is 13 amino acids. Germline V gene data show CDR1 as MNHEY and CDR2 as SMNVEV (reference sequence). V was clipped by 8 bases and J by 5 bases, with 15 bases between them. The CDR3: CASRPARGTEAFF. The CDR3 region has the DNA TGTGCCAGCCGCCCCGCCCGAGGGACTGAAGCTTTCTTT.

The chain carries TRBV27 and TRBJ2-3; D perhaps matches TRBD2 (6 bases). V gave up 1 base and J gave up 4 bases, with 15 bases separating them. CDR3 length equals 16 residues. Germline V lookup: CDR1 MNHEY, CDR2 SMNVEV (reference sequence). CDR3 sequence (DNA): TGTGCCAGCAGTTTATTGGGCGGGCGGGATTCAGATACGCAGTATTTT. Its protein product is CASSLLGGRDSDTQYF.

The V and J genes are TRBV7-2 and TRBJ2-2; 7 positions match TRBD2. This CDR3 is built from 13 residues. Per the germline V gene, CDR1 is SGHTA and CDR2 is FQGNSA. Unmatched junction bases numbered 4, after V lost 6 bases and J lost 6 bases. The CDR3 sequence: CASSPRGAGELFF. CDR3 nucleotide sequence: TGTGCCAGCAGTCCCCGGGGGGCCGGGGAGCTGTTTTTT.